This T cell receptor beta chain was obtained from a study of blood T cell repertoires in COVID-19. Assay used: immunoSEQ multiplex PCR; TCRdb lists only in-frame clones, some missing. The profile shows about 120,000 clones, approximately 67% of them singletons. There are a few counts of this clone. CDR1 is WNHNN and CDR2 is SYGVQD in the germline V gene (reference sequence). V lost 4 bases and J 9 bases, leaving 10 bases between the germline ends. This CDR3 contains 13 residues. Sequenced input: peripheral blood. This receptor was taken from a woman aged 60-70 years with acute or convalescent COVID-19. The chain carries TRBV10-1 and TRBJ1-6, with no clear D. This CDR3 reads CASSGGYGSPLHF. In nucleotides, the CDR3 is TGCGCCAGCAGTGGAGGGTACGGTTCACCCCTCCACTTT.